This T cell receptor (beta chain) was profiled in a study of CD8 T cells in ankylosing spondylitis. This clonotype was observed many times. MiXCR, applied by TCRdb to the 5' RACE reads, yields one record per CDR3 protein. The table includes hundreds of thousands of distinct CDR3 sequences, over 8.5% detected once. The CDR3 contains 17 residues. CDR1 SGHRS and CDR2 YFSETQ come from the germline V gene. J was trimmed by 4 bases and V by 0 bases; bases with no gene match: 7. The V gene is TRBV5-1, the J gene TRBJ2-1; 10 nucleotides match TRBD2. This clonotype was obtained from a male donor with ankylosing spondylitis or in good health (not recorded which). Material: blood, either unsorted or a sorted T cell fraction (not recorded which). CDR3: CASSLESGRAFYNEQFF. The CDR3 DNA is TGCGCCAGCAGCTTGGAAAGCGGGAGGGCCTTTTACAATGAGCAGTTCTTC.